The present entry profiles one TCR beta chain with its context. Its antigen is still unknown. The data stem from a study of cytomegalovirus exposure and HLA in healthy donors. Study-level findings and limits: In a later analysis, compared with equally common non-associated chains, HLA-associated beta chains were more expanded.

Germline V CDR1 and CDR2: SGHTA, FQGNSA. CDR3 length equals 16 residues. V dropped 4 bases and J dropped 0 bases, with 13 bases sitting between them. With 60 Vbeta and 13 Jbeta primers, the PCR was carried out. Original processing methods: About 11 million of 80 million or so unique TCR beta chains were shared, per a later count. This table comes from immunoSEQ multiplex PCR, and its TCRdb copy is limited to in-frame clones, with some not included. That table supplies the V and J calls and clone size; D and trimming were determined from the DNA. The data contain 70,000 to 95,000 clones, 84% of them singletons.

The rearrangement links TRBV7-2 to TRBJ2-1; no reliable D call. The specimen sequenced was PBMCs. The source is a woman under 30 in good health and CMV-seropositive. The CDR3 DNA sequence: TGTGCCAGCAGCTCAATGAGGTACACCTCCTACAATGAGCAGTTCTTC. Protein sequence: CASSSMRYTSYNEQFF.